This T cell receptor (beta chain) emerged from a study of CD8 T cells in ankylosing spondylitis. Study-wide results and caveats: Clones tied to disease were said to be significantly enriched in matched ankylosing spondylitis synovial fluid. CD8+ cells made up the disease-linked clones, which were relatively rare in peripheral blood.

The germline V gene encodes CDR1 KGHSH and CDR2 LQKENI. The junction had 8 bases not matched to a gene; V was cut back by 4 bases and J by 7 bases. The CDR3 is 15 residues long. MiXCR, applied by TCRdb to the 5' RACE reads, yields one record per CDR3 protein. The sample shows about 100,000 distinct CDR3 sequences, 24% of them seen only once. Regarding this clonotype: Its specificity is unknown.

The source material was synovial fluid, either unsorted or a sorted T cell fraction (not recorded which). The receptor comes from a male donor with ankylosing spondylitis. The chain uses TRBV18 and TRBJ1-4, with TRBD1 identical over 8 bases. CDR3 protein: CASSRPGGATEKLFF. CDR3 DNA sequence: TGTGCCAGCTCACGGCCAGGGGGCGCGACTGAAAAACTGTTTTTT.